This TCR beta chain was obtained from a study of blood T cell repertoires in COVID-19. Whole-study context: The United States, Italy and Spain provided the acute and convalescent COVID-19 samples. The analysed material was cDNA or gDNA that came from T cells, B-cell-depleted T cells, or PBMCs.

Unmatched junction bases numbered 10, after V lost 5 bases and J lost 4 bases. The germline V gene encodes CDR1 SGHKS and CDR2 YYEKEE (reference sequence). The CDR3 has 16 amino acids. Per the authors' pipeline: Amplifying reference gene primers gave estimates of nucleated cell counts. Using immunoSEQ multiplex PCR, the repertoire was profiled, and TCRdb retains in-frame clones only, with some absent. V, J and clone size are taken as reported in that table, and D and trimming were inferred from the DNA itself. The sample has more than 95,000 clones; around 80% are singletons. This clone showed up just a few times.

This receptor was identified in a middle-aged man with acute or convalescent COVID-19. This sequence joins TRBV5-5 and TRBJ2-3; 10 nucleotides line up with TRBD2. Sequenced material: peripheral blood. CDR3 sequence (DNA): TGTGCCAGCAGGGGACTTAGCGGGGGGCCGCCAGATACGCAGTATTTT. Translated, it gives CASRGLSGGPPDTQYF.